The rows below give T cell receptor beta chains drawn from one sample of a study of T cells in Graves' hyperthyroidism and ophthalmopathy. One entry per CDR3 protein results from TCRdb running MiXCR on the multiplex PCR reads. The sample lists 200,000 to 300,000 distinct CDR3 sequences, approximately 23% occurring once. Input material: blood. These receptors were taken from a woman between 40 and 55 years old with Graves' ophthalmopathy. Each CDR3 is given with its conserved first and last residue. D genes are given only for firm matches. Clone size is given for some rows only: seen once, a few or many times, or a class if the clone is expanded.

V: TRBV6-5; size: many; D: NA; CDR3: CASSYRRAEAFF
V: TRBV27; size: NA; D: TRBD2; CDR3: CASSPFLAGGYEQYF
V: TRBV11-2; size: many; D: TRBD2; CDR3: CASSLEAGGTLPDTQYF
V: TRBV6-2/TRBV6-3; size: NA; D: NA; CDR3: CASSWPGANVLTF
V: TRBV27; size: many; D: TRBD2; CDR3: CASSLSQLAVAKNIQYF
V: TRBV10-3; size: NA; D: NA; CDR3: CAISELRETQYF
V: TRBV25-1; size: NA; D: NA; CDR3: CASSEGGEATEAFF
V: TRBV20-1; size: many; D: TRBD1; CDR3: CSALDRGDQPQHF
V: TRBV2; size: many; D: NA; CDR3: CASSGGGYQETQYF
V: TRBV6-2/TRBV6-3; size: NA; D: NA; CDR3: CASSDIRDSGVQETQYF
V: TRBV6-2/TRBV6-3; size: NA; D: TRBD1; CDR3: CASSYSTGTGVSKQPQHF
V: TRBV6-1; size: NA; D: TRBD1; CDR3: CASRPTGTAISGYTF
V: TRBV7-9; size: many; D: NA; CDR3: CASSGAWGYTF
V: TRBV6-1; size: NA; D: NA; CDR3: CASRRGENTGELFF
V: TRBV10-3; size: NA; D: NA; CDR3: CAIRDLSAGQYF
V: TRBV7-9; size: NA; D: NA; CDR3: CASSLARGGAGSF
V: TRBV5-1; size: NA; D: NA; CDR3: CASSLFGSTDTQYF
V: TRBV20-1; size: many; D: NA; CDR3: CSAREREELVWGYTF
V: TRBV7-9; size: many; D: NA; CDR3: CASRSQVGEPQHF
V: TRBV5-1; size: many; D: NA; CDR3: CASSPEEGPNSPLHF
V: TRBV3-1; size: many; D: NA; CDR3: CASSHTQVILQETQYF
V: TRBV2; size: NA; D: TRBD1; CDR3: CASSTDRGGNQPQHF
V: TRBV4-1; size: many; D: NA; CDR3: CASSQDRTNTGELFF
V: TRBV12-3/TRBV12-4; size: NA; D: NA; CDR3: CASRGIGQQETQYF
V: TRBV28; size: NA; D: NA; CDR3: CASSAQGTYEQYF
V: TRBV28; size: many; D: TRBD1; CDR3: CASSPQGARQETQYF
V: TRBV6-5; size: NA; D: NA; CDR3: CASSYSNAQETQYF
V: TRBV6-2/TRBV6-3; size: many; D: NA; CDR3: CASSQHQGWNTEAFF
V: TRBV7-9; size: many; D: TRBD1; CDR3: CASSPGGNNQPQHF
V: TRBV9; size: NA; D: NA; CDR3: CASSYGEFRPLHF
V: TRBV24-1; size: many; D: NA; CDR3: CATSVTGFSGNTIYF